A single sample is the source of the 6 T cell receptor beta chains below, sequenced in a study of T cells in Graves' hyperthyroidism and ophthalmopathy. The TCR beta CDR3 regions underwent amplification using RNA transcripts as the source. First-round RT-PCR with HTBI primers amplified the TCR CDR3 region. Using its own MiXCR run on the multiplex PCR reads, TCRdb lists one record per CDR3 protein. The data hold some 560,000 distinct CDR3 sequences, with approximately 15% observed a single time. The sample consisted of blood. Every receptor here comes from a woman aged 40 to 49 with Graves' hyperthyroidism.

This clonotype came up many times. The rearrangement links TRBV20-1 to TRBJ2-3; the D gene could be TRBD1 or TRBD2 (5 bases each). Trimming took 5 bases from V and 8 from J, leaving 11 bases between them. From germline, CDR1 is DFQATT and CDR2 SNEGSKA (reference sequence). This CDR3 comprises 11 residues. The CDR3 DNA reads TGCAGTGCTGAGGGCCAGGGTACGCAGTATTTT. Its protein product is CSAEGQGTQYF.

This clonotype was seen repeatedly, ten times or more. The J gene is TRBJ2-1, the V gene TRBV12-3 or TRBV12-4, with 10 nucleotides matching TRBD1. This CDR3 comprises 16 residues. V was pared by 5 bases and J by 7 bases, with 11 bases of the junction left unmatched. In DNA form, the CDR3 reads TGTGCCAGCAGTCGCGGTGGGACAGGGGTCAGGAATGAGCAGTTCTTC. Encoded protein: CASSRGGTGVRNEQFF.

The CDR3 DNA follows: TGCGCCAGCAGCTTGGGACTAGCGGGAAACCTCCAAGAGACCCAGTACTTC. Its translation: CASSLGLAGNLQETQYF. This chain joins TRBV5-1 and TRBJ2-5, with 11 bases fitting TRBD2. With V trimmed by 0 bases and J by 1 base, 5 bases remained unmatched. The CDR3 totals 17 residues. Germline lookup yields CDR1 SGHRS and CDR2 YFSETQ.

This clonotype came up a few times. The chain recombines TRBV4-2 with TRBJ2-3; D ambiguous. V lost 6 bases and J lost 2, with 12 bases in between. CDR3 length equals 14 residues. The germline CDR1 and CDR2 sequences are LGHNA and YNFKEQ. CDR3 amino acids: CASSRGPHTDTQYF. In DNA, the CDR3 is TGTGCCAGCAGTCGCGGACCTCACACAGATACGCAGTATTTT.

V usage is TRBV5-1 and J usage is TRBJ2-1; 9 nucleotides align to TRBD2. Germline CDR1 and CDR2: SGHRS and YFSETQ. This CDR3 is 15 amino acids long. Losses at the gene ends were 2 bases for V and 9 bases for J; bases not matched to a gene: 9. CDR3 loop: CASSFGVAGVREQFF. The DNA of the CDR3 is TGCGCCAGCAGCTTCGGGGTAGCGGGAGTTCGTGAGCAGTTCTTC.

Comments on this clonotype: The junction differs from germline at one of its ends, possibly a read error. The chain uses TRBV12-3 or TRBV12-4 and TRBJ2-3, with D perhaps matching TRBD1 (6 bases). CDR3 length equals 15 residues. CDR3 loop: CASAPSGHYTDTRYF. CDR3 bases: TGTGCCAGTGCGCCGTCGGGACATTACACAGATACGCGGTATTTT.